A single sample is the source of the 17 T cell receptor beta chains below, sequenced in a study of shared clonotypes between healthy human individuals (dated by TCRdb to about 2020). Library method: the immunoSEQ multiplex PCR assay. TCRdb carries this immuneACCESS record with in-frame sequences only. Its versions omit some clonotypes, under half of them owing to an unresolved V gene in the studies checked, with the rest unexplained. The sample table contains 950,000 to 1,300,000 clones; only one count was recorded for 60% to 80% of them. The biggest ten clones account for approximately 1.5% of the sample. Sequencing was done on a sample of memory CD4+ T cells sorted from blood. Per the publication, the cell subset or site label means: CD45RA-negative fraction. The receptors shown here come from a man aged 18 to 29 in good health.

This rearrangement joins TRBV6-6 to TRBJ2-5; weak D call: TRBD1 (6 bases). Trimming shortened V by 5 bases and J by 5 bases, and 18 bases separated the two germline ends. In germline, CDR1 is MNHNY, CDR2 SVGAGI (reference sequence). This CDR3 is 15 amino acids long. The CDR3 here is CASSKQQGSWETQYF. CDR3 DNA: TGTGCCAGCAGTAAACAACAGGGATCGTGGGAGACCCAGTACTTC.

V gene TRBV18 combines with J gene TRBJ1-1, with 7 bases lining up with TRBD1. Germline V gives CDR1 KGHSH, CDR2 LQKENI. The V and J ends lost 8 bases and 4 bases, in that order; junction bases with no gene match: 16. The CDR3 runs 16 residues. The CDR3 region is CASTLTGPRGGTEAFF. The CDR3 DNA reads TGTGCCAGCACCTTGACAGGGCCGAGGGGGGGCACTGAAGCTTTCTTT.

This clone was counted a single time. The chain combines TRBV19 with TRBJ2-7; TRBD1 matches 7 bases. CDR3 length equals 15 residues. Germline V gene sequence: CDR1 LNHDA, CDR2 SQIVND (reference sequence). Trimming at V came to 2 bases and at J to 5 bases, leaving 9 bases not matched to a gene. CDR3 sequence (DNA): TGTGCCAGTAGTATAAAGAGGGGGCTATCGGACGAGCAGTACTTC. It encodes CASSIKRGLSDEQYF.

J is TRBJ2-3 and V is TRBV5-5, with D unclear. V lost 5 bases, J lost 1 base, and 11 bases lay in between. Germline CDR1 and CDR2: SGHKS and YYEKEE (reference sequence). This CDR3 is built from 14 residues. In DNA, the CDR3 is TGTGCCAGCAGGGCTAGTGGCGGCACAGATACGCAGTATTTT. Amino acids: CASRASGGTDTQYF.

The rearrangement uses TRBV10-3 and TRBJ2-7, with D possibly being TRBD2 (6 bases). This CDR3 contains 13 residues. CDR1 and CDR2 (germline): ENHRY, SYGVKD. V dropped 5 bases and J dropped 4 bases, with 12 bases sitting between them. The CDR3 nucleotides are TGTGCCATCAGTAGGGACTTAAAATACGAGCAGTACTTC. Its translation is CAISRDLKYEQYF.

V and J are TRBV6-5 and TRBJ2-2; TRBD2 matches 9 bases. Germline V CDR1 and CDR2: MNHEY, SVGAGI. The CDR3 is 14 amino acids. Trimming at V came to 8 bases and at J to 5 bases, leaving 6 bases not matched to a gene. The CDR3 loop is CASRRLAGTGELFF. The CDR3 DNA reads TGTGCCAGCCGTAGGCTAGCGGGGACCGGGGAGCTGTTTTTT.

This chain connects TRBV7-2 to TRBJ2-1; 9 positions match TRBD2. V trimming: 4 bases; J trimming: 10 bases; junction bases outside the gene matches: 5. CDR3 size: 13 residues. The germline V gene has CDR1 SGHTA and CDR2 FQGNSA. The CDR3 DNA is TGTGCCAGCAGCTCGGGACTAGCAAGAGAGCAGTTCTTC. Encoded protein: CASSSGLAREQFF.

The chain recombines TRBV10-3 with TRBJ2-5; D unclear. The germline V gene encodes CDR1 ENHRY and CDR2 SYGVKD. This CDR3 contains 13 residues. The ends were cut back, 3 bases at V and 3 bases at J, with 8 bases in the middle. The CDR3 bases are TGTGCCATCAGTGATCGGCCAAAAGAGACCCAGTACTTC. This translates into CAISDRPKETQYF.

In regard to this clone: Within the sample, other DNA sequences also encode this same CDR3. This chain connects TRBV5-1 to TRBJ2-1; D is uncertain. Germline-derived CDR1 and CDR2 are SGHRS and YFSETQ. The CDR3 loop spans 14 amino acids. V dropped 0 bases and J dropped 2 bases, with 6 bases sitting between them. The CDR3 DNA reads TGCGCCAGCAGCTTGGGTCAGACCTACAATGAGCAGTTCTTC. Translating gives CASSLGQTYNEQFF.

The chain couples TRBV14 to TRBJ2-7; D gene ambiguous. Germline V lookup: CDR1 SGHDN, CDR2 FVKESK. This CDR3 contains 13 residues. V was cut by 0 bases and J by 3 bases, with 6 bases left in between. In DNA form, the CDR3 reads TGTGCCAGCAGCCAAGAGGCGGTCTACGAGCAGTACTTC. Translating it yields CASSQEAVYEQYF.

V and J are TRBV12-5 and TRBJ2-1; the D is unclear. The CDR3 length is 11 residues. Germline loops: CDR1 LGHNT, CDR2 FRNRAP. Trimming removed 6 bases at V and 5 bases at J, with 5 bases between. This chain's CDR3 is CASGADNEQFF. The CDR3 bases are TGTGCTAGTGGAGCCGACAATGAGCAGTTCTTC.

This sequence joins TRBV5-1 and TRBJ2-3; D is possibly TRBD1 (5 bases). V dropped 1 base and J dropped 1 base, with 16 bases sitting between them. The CDR3 is 17 amino acids. Germline V gene sequence: CDR1 SGHRS, CDR2 YFSETQ. CDR3 sequence: CASSLRTGVTGTDTQYF. For the CDR3, the DNA is TGCGCCAGCAGCTTGCGAACAGGTGTTACTGGCACAGATACGCAGTATTTT.

This clone appeared a few times. The rearrangement joins TRBV4-2 to TRBJ2-7; 9 bases align to TRBD2. V lost 0 bases and J lost 6; bases outside the gene matches: 6. The germline V gene has CDR1 LGHNA and CDR2 YNFKEQ. This CDR3 has 15 amino acids. The CDR3 nucleotides read TGTGCCAGCAGCCAAGAGGGTCGCGGGGGGGTCGAGCAGTACTTC. Translation gives CASSQEGRGGVEQYF.

This chain links TRBV30 with TRBJ1-2; 7 bases are shared with TRBD1. The V and J ends lost 8 bases and 8 bases, in that order; junction bases with no gene match: 14. This CDR3 comprises 13 residues. Looked up from germline, CDR1 is GTSNPN and CDR2 is SVGIG (reference sequence). The DNA of the CDR3 is TGTGCCACCCTACCCGGGGACAGAGACGGCTACACCTTC. This codes for CATLPGDRDGYTF.

This chain joins TRBV10-3 and TRBJ2-1; the D gene is possibly TRBD1 (6 bases). Per germline, CDR1 ENHRY and CDR2 SYGVKD. CDR3 length equals 16 residues. Trimming took 0 bases from V and 3 from J, leaving 12 bases between them. This chain's CDR3 is CAISESQGTVYNEQFF. The CDR3 coding sequence is TGTGCCATCAGTGAGTCCCAGGGGACCGTCTACAATGAGCAGTTCTTC.

The genes are TRBV10-3 and TRBJ2-1; 7 bases agree with TRBD2. V was pared by 0 bases and J by 6 bases, with 8 bases of the junction left unmatched. Germline V gene sequence: CDR1 ENHRY, CDR2 SYGVKD. CDR3 length: 16 residues. The CDR3 loop is CAISESVGGSTNEQFF. The CDR3 DNA reads TGTGCCATCAGTGAGTCGGTGGGCGGGAGCACCAATGAGCAGTTCTTC.

This chain connects TRBV5-4 to TRBJ1-2; TRBD1 is a possible D gene (5 bases). Germline V gene lookup returns CDR1 SGHNT and CDR2 YYREEE (reference sequence). This CDR3 has 16 residues. V lost 3 bases, J lost 6 bases, and 21 bases lay in between. CDR3 bases: TGTGCCAGCAGCTCCCCGGTGGGGGGGGAAAGAAATGGCTACACCTTC. Amino acids: CASSSPVGGERNGYTF.